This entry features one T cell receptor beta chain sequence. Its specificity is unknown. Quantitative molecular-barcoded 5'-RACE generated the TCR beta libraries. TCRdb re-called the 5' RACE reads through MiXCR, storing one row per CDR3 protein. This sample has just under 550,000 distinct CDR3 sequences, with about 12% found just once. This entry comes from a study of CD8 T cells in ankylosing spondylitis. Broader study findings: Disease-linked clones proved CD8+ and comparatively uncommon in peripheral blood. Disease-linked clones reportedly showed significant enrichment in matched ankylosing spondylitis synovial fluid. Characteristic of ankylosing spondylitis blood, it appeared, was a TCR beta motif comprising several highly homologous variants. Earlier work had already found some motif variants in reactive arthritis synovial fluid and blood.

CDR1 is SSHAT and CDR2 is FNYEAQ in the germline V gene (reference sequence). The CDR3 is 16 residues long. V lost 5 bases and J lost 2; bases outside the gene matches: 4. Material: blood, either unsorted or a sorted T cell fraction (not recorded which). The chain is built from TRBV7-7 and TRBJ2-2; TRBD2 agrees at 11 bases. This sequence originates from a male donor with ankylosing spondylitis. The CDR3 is CASSRTSGLNTGELFF. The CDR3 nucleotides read TGTGCCAGCAGCAGGACTAGCGGGCTAAACACCGGGGAGCTGTTTTTT.